This T cell receptor (beta chain) was identified during a study of T-cell reconstitution after alpha-beta-depleted transplantation in children. The V gene's germline CDR1 is MNHNS and CDR2 SASEGT. The CDR3 sequence is 14 residues long. Trimming removed 10 bases at V and 3 bases at J, with 16 bases between. It was with unique molecular identifiers that the TCRbeta library was prepared. TCRdb ran MiXCR on the PCR reads and lists one entry per CDR3 protein. The table shows 500,000 or so distinct CDR3 sequences, with about 31% occurring only once. This TCR came from a human donor who donated a stem cell graft to a child with aplastic anemia. The V gene is TRBV6-1, the J gene TRBJ1-5; D perhaps matches TRBD1 (5 bases). This material consisted of PBMCs from the stem cell graft donor, taken from the stem cell graft. CDR3 residues: CATTGTNLNQPQHF. In nucleotides, the CDR3 is TGTGCCACTACCGGGACTAATCTCAATCAGCCCCAGCATTTT.